The 9 T cell receptor beta chains below all came from one sample that was sequenced in a study of CD8 T cells in Susac syndrome. The RNA, about 0.45 to 1 ug, was put through reverse transcription using random hexamers. TCRdb analysed the immunoSEQ multiplex PCR reads with MiXCR anew, one entry per CDR3 protein. The sample records 75,000 to 80,000 distinct CDR3 sequences, roughly 94% being singletons. Sequenced input: CD8+ T cells from PBMCs. These receptors were collected from a human donor with Susac syndrome.

The chain employs TRBV12-3 or TRBV12-4 and TRBJ2-5; TRBD2 is a possible D gene (7 bases). The CDR3 loop spans 14 amino acids. Trimming cost V 2 bases and J 5 bases, with 12 bases left between them. The CDR3 sequence: CASSLSGGPETQYF. The CDR3 DNA is TGTGCCAGCAGTTTATCGGGGGGCCCGGAGACCCAGTACTTC.

J is TRBJ2-7 and V is TRBV14, with D perhaps matching TRBD1 or TRBD2 (5 bases each). This CDR3 has 16 residues. The germline V gene has CDR1 SGHDN and CDR2 FVKESK. The V gene lost 1 base and the J gene lost 0 bases, with 13 bases spanning the gap. Here the CDR3 DNA reads TGTGCCAGCAGCCAAGGACGGGACCTGAGCTCCTACGAGCAGTACTTC. This codes for CASSQGRDLSSYEQYF.

The J gene is TRBJ2-7, the V gene TRBV19; tentative D call: TRBD1 (5 bases). The CDR3 covers 12 residues. Germline loops: CDR1 LNHDA, CDR2 SQIVND (reference sequence). Deletions cut 6 bases from V and 2 bases from J, with 8 bases between. CDR3 in DNA: TGTGCCAGTAGCTCGGACACCTACGAGCAGTACTTC. Its protein product is CASSSDTYEQYF.

The chain recombines TRBV24-1 with TRBJ1-5, with D perhaps TRBD1 (6 bases). The V gene's germline CDR1 is KGHDR and CDR2 SFDVKD. This CDR3 is 13 amino acids long. V lost 12 bases to trimming and J lost 3 bases, with 14 bases between them. CDR3 residues: CASGGGYNQPQHF. The CDR3 nucleotides read TGTGCCTCCGGGGGGGGCTACAATCAGCCCCAGCATTTT.

The chain employs TRBV9 and TRBJ2-5; D possibly corresponds to TRBD2 (6 bases). CDR1 and CDR2 (germline): SGDLS, YYNGEE. The CDR3 runs 14 residues. With 3 bases removed from V and 4 bases from J, the gap between germline ends came to 13 bases. The CDR3 spells CASSGKGTLETQYF. DNA of the CDR3: TGTGCCAGCAGCGGTAAGGGGACTCTAGAGACCCAGTACTTC.

This rearrangement joins TRBV13 to TRBJ2-1; perhaps TRBD2 as D (5 bases). CDR1 and CDR2 from the germline V gene are PRHDT and FYEKMQ (reference sequence). With 5 bases removed from V and 7 bases from J, the gap between germline ends came to 24 bases. The CDR3 loop spans 17 amino acids. The CDR3 sequence: CASSRILDSFPRNEQFF. CDR3 sequence (DNA): TGTGCCAGCAGCCGGATCCTGGACTCCTTTCCTCGGAATGAGCAGTTCTTC.

J is TRBJ2-7 and V is TRBV6-2 or TRBV6-3; D uncertain. The V gene's germline CDR1 is MNHEY and CDR2 SVGEGT. V shed 2 bases and J shed 4 bases, with 6 bases lying between them. The CDR3 sequence is 12 residues long. CDR3 region: CASSYNAYEQYF. The CDR3 coding sequence is TGTGCCAGCAGTTACAACGCTTACGAGCAGTACTTC.

This clonotype turned up a few times. The chain carries TRBV15 and TRBJ2-5; D may match TRBD1 or TRBD2 (6 bases each). Trimming cost V 0 bases and J 4 bases, with 18 bases left between them. Per the germline V gene, CDR1 is LNHNV and CDR2 is YYDKDF (reference sequence). CDR3 length equals 17 residues. The DNA for the CDR3 is TGTGCCACCAGCAGAGAGACGGGGGCCCCGGGGCGAGAGACCCAGTACTTC. Translation gives CATSRETGAPGRETQYF. Complete variable domain (other parts from reference TRBV15 and TRBJ2-5): DAMVIQNPRYQVTQFGKPVTLSCSQTLNHNVMYWYQQKSSQAPKLLFHYYDKDFNNEADTPDNFQSRRPNTSFCFLDIRSPGLGDTAMYLCATSRETGAPGRETQYFGPGTRLLVL.

The chain carries TRBV29-1 and TRBJ2-7; weak D call: TRBD1 (6 bases). CDR1 and CDR2 from the germline V gene are SQVTM and ANQGSEA. Trimming cost V 5 bases and J 5 bases, with 10 bases left between them. CDR3 length: 11 residues. The CDR3 DNA sequence: TGCAGCGTTCCTCAGGGGAACGAGCAGTACTTC. Translated, it gives CSVPQGNEQYF.